What follows describes a single T cell receptor beta chain. It lacks a known antigen. Base qualities are not at hand, and no much larger clone is one base apart. This specimen comes from a study of shared clonotypes between healthy human individuals (dated by TCRdb to the early 2020s). About the full investigation: A few men and a couple of women, aged 18 to 49 years, made up the cohort. For each donor, CD4 naive and CD4 memory were each run on three plates, CD8 naive on two plates, and CD8 memory on one plate. Blood TCR repertoires of roughly 5 healthy adults were deeply sequenced to estimate repertoire size and the extent of clonotype sharing between individuals. To increase sequencing depth and limit assay-specific biases, different laboratories used diverse techniques to prepare libraries and sequence TCR repertoires. Leukapheresis yielded between about 0.94 and 9.5 billion PBMCs per donor. What the work shows at the level of the full study, not this receptor alone: Incomplete sequencing was indicated by rarefaction of sorted-subset datasets, despite the large sequencing depth. Naive subsets generally had larger estimated clonotype richness than memory subsets. The small number of donors limited the genetic and exposure-history diversity represented. When a few donors were compared, the shared fraction of clonotypes was 5% to 6.5% for naive CD4, 3% to 4% for naive CD8, roughly 2.5% for memory CD4, and 0.35% to 0.5% for memory CD8. Compared with non-shared clonotypes, clonotypes shared by all four sorted-subset donors had higher generation probabilities. Sampling was restricted to blood, and TCR repertoires in tissue are likely to differ from TCR repertoires in blood. Based on pairwise subsampling, the degree of clonotype sharing among donors was expected to be affected by sequencing depth.

The donors were healthy, HIV-negative adults with no recently reported acute infections or vaccinations. All donors were Caucasian adults living in Nashville, Tennessee, USA. CD4+ T cells were enriched by magnetic negative selection; naive cells were then positively selected on CD45RA, and the negative fraction formed the memory subset. Blood was collected by leukapheresis, and PBMCs were isolated by Ficoll-Histopaque density gradient centrifugation and then cryopreserved in liquid nitrogen vapor phase. Purity and quantity of every magnetically sorted T cell population were checked by analytical flow cytometry. Genomic DNA was isolated from every sorted fraction and measured by UV absorbance on a Nanodrop 2000c. TCR CDR3 regions were amplified from genomic DNA by multiplex PCR using the deep immunoSEQ assay. For each cell subset, the extracted genomic DNA was distributed evenly across all wells of several immunoSEQ 96-well plates, and each plate served as one replicate. For sorted subsets, each replicate PCR was loaded with approximately 0.2 ug genomic DNA, equivalent to approximately 27,000 T cell genomes. Purified libraries were measured with a Qubit 3.0 fluorometer, size-checked on a Bioanalyzer 2100, and measured again with the KAPA Library Quantification kit. Every immunoSEQ 96-well plate was sequenced on a separate single-read 150-cycle Illumina NextSeq 550 flow cell. Processing in the source paper ran as follows. The immunoSEQ output contained only junctional sequences without quality scores, so filtering could not match that applied to full-length reads. To assign V/J genes and CDR3, sequences were annotated against IMGT germline references using PyIR, a Python wrapper for IgBLAST v1.9. Any read was removed if the V/J assignment was weak (E-value above 1e-6), the CDR3 was missing, or the read contained stop codons, out-of-frame junctions, or ambiguous translated residues. V3J clonotypes were defined as sequences sharing the same inferred V gene, J gene, and CDR3 amino acid sequence. Percentage overlap between repertoires was computed as shared unique clonotypes divided by the size of the smaller repertoire. Richness of each repertoire was evaluated using RTK rarefaction, the Chao1 estimator, and Recon v2.1 estimates of unobserved clonotypes. Generation probabilities were computed with OLGA for all TCRbeta clonotypes obtained by the gDNA method from four donors. The source is immuneACCESS, and TCRdb retained only in-frame sequences with V and J called. Part of the clones is not carried over; for the studies checked, unresolved V genes explain less than half of this, and the remainder is unexplained. V, J and clone size are taken as reported in that table, and D and trimming were inferred from the DNA itself. Across this sample there are approximately 2.5 million clones, with around nine tenths seen only once. The biggest ten clones account for around 0.14% of the sample.

This receptor was taken from a man aged 18 to 30 in good health. Sequenced input: naive CD4+ T cells sorted from blood. According to the study, the label for this sample's cell subset or site signals: CD45RA+ positively selected.

The DNA reads as follows: TGTGCCAGCAGCCAGAGGAGGGAGAATGAGCAGTTCTTC. The translation is CASSQRRENEQFF. Recombination linked TRBV7-2 to TRBJ2-1, with a tentative D gene TRBD2 over 6 matching bases. Spanning cysteine to phenylalanine, the CDR3 consists of 13 amino acids. Just CDR3 DNA is preserved here, 39 bases in frame from base 1. Trimming takes 5 bases from V and 7 bases from J, and the germline ends sit 12 bases apart. Based on the germline V gene, the CDR1 and CDR2 sequences are SGHTA and FQGNSA.